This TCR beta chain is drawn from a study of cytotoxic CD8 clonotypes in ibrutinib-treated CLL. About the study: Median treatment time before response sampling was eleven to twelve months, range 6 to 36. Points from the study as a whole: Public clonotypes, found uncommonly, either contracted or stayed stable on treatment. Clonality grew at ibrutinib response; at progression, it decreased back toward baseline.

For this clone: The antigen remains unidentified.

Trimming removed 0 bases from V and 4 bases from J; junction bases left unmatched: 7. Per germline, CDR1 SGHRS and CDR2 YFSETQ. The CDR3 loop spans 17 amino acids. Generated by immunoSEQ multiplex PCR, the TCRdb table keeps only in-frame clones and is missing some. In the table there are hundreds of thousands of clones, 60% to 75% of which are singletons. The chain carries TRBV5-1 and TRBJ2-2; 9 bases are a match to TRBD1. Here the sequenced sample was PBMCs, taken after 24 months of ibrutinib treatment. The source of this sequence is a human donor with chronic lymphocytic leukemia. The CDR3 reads CASSLVGQGLRTGELFF. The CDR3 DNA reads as TGCGCCAGCAGCTTGGTAGGACAGGGGCTCCGCACCGGGGAGCTGTTTTTT.